The rows below give T cell receptor beta chains drawn from one sample of a study of T cells after yellow fever vaccination. MiXCR was run by TCRdb on the 5' RACE reads, yielding one entry per CDR3 protein. The sample contains 400,000 to 450,000 distinct CDR3 sequences, over 15% of which appear only once. The sample here was PBMCs, taken before the yellow fever booster vaccination. The receptors here all came from a man aged 18 to 35 who received the YFV17D yellow fever vaccine. Each CDR3 is given with its conserved first and last residue. Fields, in order: clone size, J gene, D gene, V gene, CDR3 length, CDR3 DNA, CDR3 protein. D genes are given only for firm matches. A row's size may be missing; if present it is once, few, many or a size class.

few | TRBJ1-4 | TRBD1 | TRBV5-5 | 13 | TGTGCCAGCAGGCCCGGGACAGGGGAAAAACTGTTTTTT | CASRPGTGEKLFF
many | TRBJ2-4 | . | TRBV20-1 | 16 | TGCAGTGCTACCGACCCCTCTTCCACGGCCAAAAACATTCAGTACTTC | CSATDPSSTAKNIQYF
few | TRBJ2-3 | . | TRBV12-3/TRBV12-4 | 14 | TGTGCCAGCAGACAGACGACCCAGCCAGATACGCAGTATTTT | CASRQTTQPDTQYF
few | TRBJ1-2 | TRBD1 | TRBV6-5 | 15 | TGTGCCAGCATGAGGCGGACAGGGGTGTACCATGGCTACACCTTC | CASMRRTGVYHGYTF
few | TRBJ2-5 | . | TRBV4-2 | 15 | TGTGCCAGCAGCCAAGGTGTACGGTCACAAGAGACCCAGTACTTC | CASSQGVRSQETQYF
. | TRBJ2-2 | . | TRBV5-1 | 15 | TGCGCCAGCAGCACCGGGACTCCGAACACCGGGGAGCTGTTTTTT | CASSTGTPNTGELFF
. | TRBJ1-2 | . | TRBV11-2 | 15 | TGTGCCAGCAGCGACCTGACCGGGACAAAGGAGGGCTACACCTTC | CASSDLTGTKEGYTF
. | TRBJ2-5 | TRBD2 | TRBV7-2 | 17 | TGTGCCAGCAGCTTAGGTTTTTTGGGGGGGAACCAAGAGACCCAGTACTTC | CASSLGFLGGNQETQYF
few | TRBJ2-1 | . | TRBV5-1 | 15 | TGCGCCAGCAGCCCGATCGATAGCTCCTACAATGAGCAGTTCTTC | CASSPIDSSYNEQFF
once | TRBJ2-7 | . | TRBV7-9 | 14 | TGTGCCAGCAGCTTGGCAGGGGACAACTACGAGCAGAACTTC | CASSLAGDNYEQNF